This T cell receptor beta chain was profiled in a study of T cell responses to AZD1222 COVID-19 vaccine. Trimming removed 4 bases at V and 8 bases at J, with 11 bases between. The CDR3 loop spans 12 amino acids. The V gene's germline CDR1 is LGHNA and CDR2 YSLEER. Assay: immunoSEQ multiplex PCR; the TCRdb copy retains only in-frame clones and omits some. The table lists approximately 120,000 clones, 85% to 90% of them singletons. The clonotype was recovered from an adult in good health. This chain links TRBV4-3 with TRBJ1-1; D ambiguous. This material consisted of peripheral blood, taken on day 0 of AZD1222 vaccination. The CDR3 DNA reads TGCGCCAGCAGCCGGAGTGGGCGAGAAGCTTTCTTT. This gives the protein CASSRSGREAFF.